The rows below give T cell receptor beta chains drawn from one sample of a study of shared clonotypes between healthy human individuals. The assay was immunoSEQ multiplex PCR, and TCRdb's table has in-frame clones only and misses some. This table holds around 2,000,000 clones, approximately 94% found once. Material for sequencing was naive CD8+ T cells sorted from blood. The receptors derive from a young man in good health. The CDR3 runs from the conserved cysteine through the conserved F or W. The D gene is left open where the match is weak. Size values are once, few and many counts, or a class for expanded clones, and some rows have none.

D: .
V: TRBV4-3
J: TRBJ2-7
size: .
DNA: TGCGCCAGCAGCCAAGACTCGGCAGACTACGAGCAGTACTTC
CDR3: CASSQDSADYEQYF

D: .
V: TRBV14
J: TRBJ1-1
size: once
DNA: TGTGCCAGCAGTCAGACAGCCTGGGACACTGAAGCTTTCTTT
CDR3: CASSQTAWDTEAFF

D: TRBD2
V: TRBV9
J: TRBJ2-3
size: .
DNA: TGTGCCAGCAGCGCAGCGGGGGTGGTAGATACGCAGTATTTT
CDR3: CASSAAGVVDTQYF

D: TRBD2
V: TRBV2
J: TRBJ2-2
size: .
DNA: TGTGCCAGCAGTGAAGCGCGGCTAGCGGGAAGTGGGGAGCTGTTTTTT
CDR3: CASSEARLAGSGELFF

D: .
V: TRBV10-2
J: TRBJ2-7
size: .
DNA: TGCGCCAGCAGTGAGTCGACCTCCTACGAGCAGTACTTC
CDR3: CASSESTSYEQYF

D: .
V: TRBV6-5
J: TRBJ1-6
size: .
DNA: TGTGCCAGTGAGCCCGGGTCGGGGTTTTCACCCCTCCACTTT
CDR3: CASEPGSGFSPLHF

D: .
V: TRBV4-1
J: TRBJ2-7
size: .
DNA: TGCGCCAGCAGCCATCCGGCAGGGGGTGCCGCGGGGGAGCAGTACTTC
CDR3: CASSHPAGGAAGEQYF

D: TRBD2
V: TRBV4-1
J: TRBJ2-7
size: .
DNA: TGCGCCAGCAGCCATTTTAGCGGGAGGTACGAGCAGTACTTC
CDR3: CASSHFSGRYEQYF

D: TRBD2
V: TRBV4-2
J: TRBJ2-1
size: .
DNA: TGTGCCAGCAGCCATGGACTAGCGGGGGATTACAATGAGCAGTTCTTC
CDR3: CASSHGLAGDYNEQFF

D: .
V: TRBV7-6
J: TRBJ2-7
size: once
DNA: TGTGCCAGCAGCTTAGCAGGGGGCTACGAGCAGTACTTC
CDR3: CASSLAGGYEQYF

D: TRBD2
V: TRBV7-9
J: TRBJ2-7
size: .
DNA: TGTGCCAGCAGCTTCCTGGGACTAGCGGGGCCCGACTACGAGCAGTACTTC
CDR3: CASSFLGLAGPDYEQYF

D: .
V: TRBV5-6
J: TRBJ2-7
size: .
DNA: TGTGCCAGCAGCTTGGTCCAGGGCTACGAGCAGTACTTC
CDR3: CASSLVQGYEQYF

D: .
V: TRBV5-1
J: TRBJ2-3
size: .
DNA: TGCGCCAGCAGCGCCGGGACAACTAGCACAGATACGCAGTATTTT
CDR3: CASSAGTTSTDTQYF

D: TRBD1
V: TRBV27
J: TRBJ2-7
size: .
DNA: TGTGCCAGCAGTTCAGACAGGGCCTACGAGCAGTACTTC
CDR3: CASSSDRAYEQYF

D: .
V: TRBV5-6
J: TRBJ2-7
size: .
DNA: TGTGCCAGCAGCTTGGGGAGCGGAGGGCCAGGGTACGAGCAGTACTTC
CDR3: CASSLGSGGPGYEQYF

D: .
V: TRBV30
J: TRBJ1-5
size: .
DNA: TGTGCCTGGAGTACCCGAGGGGGGGGCAATCAGCCCCAGCATTTT
CDR3: CAWSTRGGGNQPQHF

D: TRBD1
V: TRBV5-6
J: TRBJ2-2
size: .
DNA: TGTGCCAGCAGCTTCGGGACAGGACCGGCCGGGGAGCTGTTTTTT
CDR3: CASSFGTGPAGELFF

D: .
V: TRBV30
J: TRBJ2-7
size: .
DNA: TGTGCCTGGAGTGAAACAGGATTCGAGCAGTACTTC
CDR3: CAWSETGFEQYF

D: TRBD2
V: TRBV5-4
J: TRBJ2-7
size: .
DNA: TGTGCCAGCAGCTGGGGGACTAGCGCTTCCTACGAGCAGTACTTC
CDR3: CASSWGTSASYEQYF

D: TRBD1
V: TRBV6-5
J: TRBJ2-7
size: .
DNA: TGTGCCAGCAGCCAGGGACAGGGGCCCTACGAGCAGTACTTC
CDR3: CASSQGQGPYEQYF

D: .
V: TRBV7-9
J: TRBJ1-3
size: .
DNA: TGTGCCAGCAGGGTGGAAAGTGAAGGACTATCTACTGGAAACACCATATATTTT
CDR3: CASRVESEGLSTGNTIYF

D: .
V: TRBV19
J: TRBJ2-2
size: .
DNA: TGTGCCAGTAGCCAAAGCGGAGGGGAGCTGTTTTTT
CDR3: CASSQSGGELFF

D: TRBD1
V: TRBV7-2
J: TRBJ2-2
size: .
DNA: TGTGCCAGCAGCTTTCAGGGGGCGGGTTTTACCGGGGAGCTGTTTTTT
CDR3: CASSFQGAGFTGELFF

D: .
V: TRBV7-9
J: TRBJ2-1
size: .
DNA: TGTGCCAGCAGTGGTAAAGGGATCTCCGACAATGAGCAGTTCTTC
CDR3: CASSGKGISDNEQFF

D: .
V: TRBV5-4
J: TRBJ1-2
size: .
DNA: TGTGCCAGCAGCTTGCCCGCCTCCACGACATTAACCTATGGCTACACCTTC
CDR3: CASSLPASTTLTYGYTF

D: .
V: TRBV4-1
J: TRBJ2-1
size: .
DNA: TGCGCCAGCAGCCAAGAAATCCAGCGGGTGAAAGGGTACAATGAGCAGTTCTTC
CDR3: CASSQEIQRVKGYNEQFF

D: TRBD2
V: TRBV9
J: TRBJ2-1
size: .
DNA: TGTGCCAGCAGCGTAGAAACTAGCGGGAGCACTGAGCAGTTCTTC
CDR3: CASSVETSGSTEQFF

D: .
V: TRBV2
J: TRBJ2-3
size: .
DNA: TGTGCCAGCAGTACTCGGGAGACCCATAGCACAGATACGCAGTATTTT
CDR3: CASSTRETHSTDTQYF

D: TRBD1
V: TRBV5-5
J: TRBJ2-7
size: .
DNA: TGTGCCAGCAGCTTGGAGGGACAGTACTACGAGCAGTACTTC
CDR3: CASSLEGQYYEQYF